One and the same sample provided the 24 T cell receptor beta chains below, sequenced in a study of blood T cells in healthy people across ages. A sample-barcoded 5' primer and a J-beta primer mix were used in a second PCR of roughly 6 to 11 cycles. One entry per CDR3 protein results from TCRdb running MiXCR on the 5' RACE reads. The table lists nearly 800,000 distinct CDR3 sequences, 20% to 30% of them singletons. The sample was also reused in another study, on T cells of mothers and their children.

The sample comprised blood. The receptors were sampled from a boy aged 5-17 years in good health.

This clonotype was counted between two and nine times. The chain is built from TRBV7-8 and TRBJ2-1; no definite D call. Germline V CDR1 and CDR2: SGHVS, FQNEAQ. The CDR3 has 17 amino acids. Between the trimmed V and J ends, which lost 5 bases and 0 bases, there was a span of 17 bases. The CDR3 sequence: CASSHGRAVSSYNEQFF. The CDR3 nucleotides are TGTGCCAGCAGCCACGGACGGGCTGTAAGCTCCTACAATGAGCAGTTCTTC.

The chain carries TRBV15 and TRBJ1-5; D possibly corresponds to TRBD1 (6 bases). With 1 base removed from V and 4 bases from J, the gap between germline ends came to 14 bases. CDR1 and CDR2 (germline): LNHNV, YYDKDF (reference sequence). The CDR3 is made up of 16 amino acids. The CDR3 sequence: CATSRGGSRGNQPQHF. The CDR3 region has the DNA TGTGCCACCAGCAGAGGGGGGTCGAGGGGGAATCAGCCCCAGCATTTT.

The CDR3 region is CASSLAASGRVYEQYF. The CDR3 coding sequence is TGTGCCAGCAGCTTAGCGGCTAGCGGGAGAGTCTACGAGCAGTACTTC. This chain links TRBV7-2 with TRBJ2-7, with TRBD2 matching 10 bases. The ends lost 0 bases at V and 3 bases at J; junction bases unmatched: 5. Germline CDR1 and CDR2: SGHTA and FQGNSA. The CDR3 length is 16 residues.

Note on this clonotype: Without the conserved terminal phenylalanine or tryptophan, this CDR3 likely stems from a read error. The DNA of the CDR3 is TGTGCCAGCAGCCAGCCAACAGATACGCAGTATCTT. Encoded protein: CASSQPTDTQYL. V usage is TRBV7-2 and J usage is TRBJ2-3; no clear D. V lost 5 bases and J 3 bases, leaving 6 bases between the germline ends. This CDR3 is 12 amino acids long. The V gene's germline CDR1 is SGHTA and CDR2 FQGNSA.

This clonotype was seen only a few times. The chain joins TRBV4-3 to TRBJ1-6, with TRBD1 matching over 8 bases. Per germline, CDR1 LGHNA and CDR2 YSLEER. V was pared by 7 bases and J by 9 bases, with 8 bases of the junction left unmatched. The CDR3 is 14 amino acids. The CDR3 region has the DNA TGCGCCAGCAACCTCGACAGGGGAAGTTCACCCCTCCACTTT. This gives the protein CASNLDRGSSPLHF.

The chain links TRBV20-1 to TRBJ2-5, with D possibly being TRBD1 (6 bases). The J call could be wrong; TRBJ2-7 is a better fit for the DNA end. This CDR3 region has 13 residues. Germline CDR1 is DFQATT and CDR2 is SNEGSKA (reference sequence). CDR3 DNA: TGCAGTGCTAGACGGACAGCCTCCTACGAGCAGTACTTC. Translation gives CSARRTASYEQYF.

V usage is TRBV5-1 and J usage is TRBJ1-4; D gene ambiguous. This CDR3 spans 16 amino acids. The germline V and J ends were trimmed by 0 bases and 4 bases, with 13 bases remaining between them. Germline loops: CDR1 SGHRS, CDR2 YFSETQ. This CDR3 is CASSLGPNGFNEKLFF. CDR3 DNA: TGCGCCAGCAGCTTGGGCCCGAATGGGTTTAATGAAAAACTGTTTTTT.

This chain connects TRBV7-2 to TRBJ2-1; D is unclear. The last part of the DNA fits TRBJ2-7 better; the J call may be wrong. Germline values: CDR1 SGHTA, CDR2 FQGNSA. This CDR3 spans 15 amino acids. The CDR3 spells CASSLAPGLAYEQYF. In DNA form, the CDR3 reads TGTGCCAGCAGCTTAGCCCCAGGCCTGGCATACGAGCAGTACTTC.

About this clonotype: The junction departs from germline at one end; a sequencing error may be responsible. This chain connects TRBV20-1 to TRBJ2-1, with 11 nucleotides matching TRBD2. The CDR3 length is 13 residues. Germline V gene data show CDR1 as DFQATT and CDR2 as SNEGSKA (reference sequence). The CDR3 protein is CRATSGGNNEQFF. The CDR3 coding sequence is TGCAGGGCTACTAGCGGGGGTAACAATGAGCAGTTCTTC.

V usage is TRBV25-1 and J usage is TRBJ2-5; D not resolved. CDR1 is MGHDK, CDR2 SYGVNS, per germline. The CDR3 extends over 14 amino acids. V was pared by 2 bases and J by 5 bases, with 12 bases between. The CDR3 nucleotides are TGTGCCAGCAGTGAAATATTGAGTGGGGAGACCCAGTACTTC. It translates to CASSEILSGETQYF.

This clonotype was recorded a few times. The chain couples TRBV29-1 to TRBJ2-5; D not resolved. This CDR3 has 16 amino acids. Per the germline V gene, CDR1 is SQVTM and CDR2 is ANQGSEA. V shed 0 bases and J shed 1 base, with 15 bases lying between them. The CDR3 sequence: CSVEDREITLQETQYF. DNA of the CDR3: TGCAGCGTTGAAGATCGTGAGATAACGCTCCAAGAGACCCAGTACTTC.

This clonotype was recorded a few times. The chain links TRBV29-1 to TRBJ2-2; D remains ambiguous. V lost 7 bases, J lost 0 bases, and 9 bases lay in between. CDR3 length: 13 residues. The germline V gene has CDR1 SQVTM and CDR2 ANQGSEA. CDR3 sequence reads: CSGLTANTGELFF. The CDR3 coding sequence is TGCAGCGGATTGACGGCGAACACCGGGGAGCTGTTTTTT.

This clonotype was recorded many times. This sequence joins TRBV21-1 and TRBJ2-5. TRBV21-1 is listed as a pseudogene. The length of the CDR3 is 13 residues. The chain's CDR3 is CASSMCGQETQYF. The DNA for the CDR3 is TGTGCCAGCAGCATGTGTGGACAAGAGACCCAGTACTTC.

This clonotype appeared a few times. The gene calls are TRBV2 and TRBJ2-5, with D hard to call. Germline loops: CDR1 SNHLY, CDR2 FYNNEI. CDR3 length equals 15 residues. The V end was cut by 6 bases, the J end by 0 bases, with 14 bases between. Written as DNA, the CDR3 is TGTGCCAGCAGGCCCCCAAACTTGTACCAAGAGACCCAGTACTTC. It yields the protein CASRPPNLYQETQYF.

This clonotype was counted between two and nine times. The chain uses TRBV7-2 and TRBJ2-7, with 7 bases lining up with TRBD1. Looked up from germline, CDR1 is SGHTA and CDR2 is FQGNSA. The CDR3 runs to 13 residues. The V segment lost 6 bases and the J segment 3 bases; nucleotides outside the gene matches: 5. CDR3 residues: CASRRDRNYEQYF. CDR3 sequence (DNA): TGTGCCAGCAGACGGGACAGAAACTACGAGCAGTACTTC.

This clonotype was seen just once. This chain joins TRBV29-1 and TRBJ2-5; 7 positions agree with TRBD1. The CDR3 has 13 amino acids. Trimming cost V 6 bases and J 0 bases; bases outside gene matches: 4. Per germline, CDR1 SQVTM and CDR2 ANQGSEA. The CDR3: CSVGTDYQETQYF. CDR3 DNA sequence: TGCAGCGTCGGGACAGACTACCAAGAGACCCAGTACTTC.

The rearrangement joins TRBV12-3 or TRBV12-4 to TRBJ2-7; D may correspond to TRBD1 or TRBD2 (5 bases each). V shed 5 bases and J shed 2 bases, with 16 bases lying between them. The CDR3 totals 15 residues. Here the CDR3 DNA reads TGTGCCAGCAGTCCCCTGGGGGAGCCAGCCTACGAGCAGTACTTC. It translates to CASSPLGEPAYEQYF.

This clonotype was counted between two and nine times. This chain connects TRBV5-5 to TRBJ2-7; the D gene is possibly TRBD1 (5 bases). With 0 bases removed from V and 7 bases from J, the gap between germline ends came to 14 bases. The length of the CDR3 is 14 residues. CDR1 is SGHKS, CDR2 YYEKEE, per germline (reference sequence). The DNA of the CDR3 is TGTGCCAGCAGCTTGGGACAGTTCCCCCTGGAGCAGTACTTC. As protein: CASSLGQFPLEQYF.

The rearrangement links TRBV5-1 to TRBJ1-1, with D possibly being TRBD1 (5 bases). V was cut by 2 bases and J by 4 bases, with 21 bases left in between. CDR3 size: 17 residues. In germline, CDR1 is SGHRS, CDR2 YFSETQ. The CDR3 protein is CASSFSISQGSGTEAFF. CDR3 nucleotides: TGCGCCAGCAGCTTTTCGATTAGTCAGGGCAGCGGCACTGAAGCTTTCTTT.

This chain uses TRBV20-1 with TRBJ2-2; weak D call: TRBD2 (6 bases). This CDR3 has 14 residues. V gave up 6 bases and J gave up 0 bases, with 11 bases separating them. Germline CDR1 and CDR2: DFQATT and SNEGSKA (reference sequence). CDR3 in amino acids: CSASGLPNTGELFF. In nucleotides, the CDR3 is TGCAGTGCGTCGGGACTGCCGAACACCGGGGAGCTGTTTTTT.

The chain joins TRBV20-1 to TRBJ1-1; D is unclear. Germline V gene data show CDR1 as DFQATT and CDR2 as SNEGSKA (reference sequence). V shed 0 bases and J shed 8 bases, with 10 bases lying between them. The CDR3 spans 12 residues. DNA of the CDR3: TGCAGTGCTAGAGATTCGGGCAGGGAAGCTTTCTTT. Protein product: CSARDSGREAFF.

The chain carries TRBV7-9 and TRBJ2-4; D may be TRBD1 (5 bases). Looked up from germline, CDR1 is SEHNR and CDR2 is FQNEAQ (reference sequence). The CDR3 loop spans 16 amino acids. The germline V and J ends were trimmed by 5 bases and 0 bases, with 14 bases remaining between them. The CDR3 spells CASSPRATEAKNIQYF. The CDR3 DNA is TGTGCCAGCAGCCCCCGGGCGACAGAAGCCAAAAACATTCAGTACTTC.

This chain uses TRBV29-1 with TRBJ2-5, with no clear D. The end of the DNA fits TRBJ2-7 better, so the J call may be wrong. The CDR3 totals 13 residues. CDR1 and CDR2 (germline): SQVTM, ANQGSEA. Here the CDR3 reads CSVSGRLTYEQYF. The CDR3 region has the DNA TGCAGCGTTTCTGGCAGGTTGACCTACGAGCAGTACTTC.

The CDR3 bases are TGTGCCAGTAGACCAGGGGAAGACTATGGCTACACCTTC. Protein sequence: CASRPGEDYGYTF. V gene TRBV19 combines with J gene TRBJ1-2; D possibly corresponds to TRBD1 (6 bases). Germline CDR1 LNHDA, CDR2 SQIVND (reference sequence). V was clipped by 6 bases and J by 3 bases, with 11 bases between them. The CDR3 totals 13 residues.